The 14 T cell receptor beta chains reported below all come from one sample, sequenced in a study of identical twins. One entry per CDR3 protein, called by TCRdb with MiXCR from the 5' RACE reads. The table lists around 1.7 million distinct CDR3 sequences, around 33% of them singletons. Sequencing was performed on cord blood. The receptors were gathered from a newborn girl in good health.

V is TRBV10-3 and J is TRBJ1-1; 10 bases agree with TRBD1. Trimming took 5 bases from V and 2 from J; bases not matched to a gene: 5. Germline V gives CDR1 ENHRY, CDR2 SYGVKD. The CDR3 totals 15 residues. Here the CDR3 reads CAISPGTGDNTEAFF. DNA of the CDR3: TGTGCCATCAGTCCGGGGACAGGGGACAACACTGAAGCTTTCTTT.

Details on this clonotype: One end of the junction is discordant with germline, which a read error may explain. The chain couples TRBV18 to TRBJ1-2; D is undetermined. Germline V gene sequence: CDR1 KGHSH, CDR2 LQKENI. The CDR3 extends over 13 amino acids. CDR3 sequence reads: CASSPRNEEGYTF. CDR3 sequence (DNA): TGTGCCAGTTCACCACGGAATGAAGAGGGCTACACCTTC.

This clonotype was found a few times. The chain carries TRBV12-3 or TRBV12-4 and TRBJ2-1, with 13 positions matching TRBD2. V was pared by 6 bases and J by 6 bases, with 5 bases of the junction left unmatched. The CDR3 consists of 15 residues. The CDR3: CASRPLAGGPNEQFF. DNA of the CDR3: TGTGCCAGCAGGCCACTAGCGGGGGGGCCCAATGAGCAGTTCTTC.

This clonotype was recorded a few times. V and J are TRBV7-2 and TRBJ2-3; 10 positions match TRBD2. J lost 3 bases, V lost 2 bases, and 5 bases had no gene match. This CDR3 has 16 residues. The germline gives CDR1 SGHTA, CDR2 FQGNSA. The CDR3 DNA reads TGTGCCAGCAGCTTAACTAGCGGGGTCTTAACAGATACGCAGTATTTT. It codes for CASSLTSGVLTDTQYF. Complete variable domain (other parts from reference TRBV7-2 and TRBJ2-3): GAGVSQSPSNKVTEKGKDVELRCDPISGHTALYWYRQSLGQGLEFLIYFQGNSAPDKSGLPSDRFSAERTGGSVSTLTIQRTQQEDSAVYLCASSLTSGVLTDTQYFGPGTRLTVL.

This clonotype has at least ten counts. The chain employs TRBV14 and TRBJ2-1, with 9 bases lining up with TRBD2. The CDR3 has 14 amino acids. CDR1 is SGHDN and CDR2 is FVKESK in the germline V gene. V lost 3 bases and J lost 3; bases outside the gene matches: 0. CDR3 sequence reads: CASSQRGGYNEQFF. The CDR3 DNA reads TGTGCCAGCAGCCAGCGGGGGGGCTACAATGAGCAGTTCTTC. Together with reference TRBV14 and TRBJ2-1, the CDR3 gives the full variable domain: EAGVTQFPSHSVIEKGQTVTLRCDPISGHDNLYWYRRVMGKEIKFLLHFVKESKQDESGMPNNRFLAERTGGTYSTLKVQPAELEDSGVYFCASSQRGGYNEQFFGPGTRLTVL.

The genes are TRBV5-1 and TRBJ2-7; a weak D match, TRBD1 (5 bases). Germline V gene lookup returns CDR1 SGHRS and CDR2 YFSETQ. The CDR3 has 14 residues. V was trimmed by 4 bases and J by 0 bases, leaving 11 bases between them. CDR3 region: CASSPMQGSYEQYF. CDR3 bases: TGCGCCAGCAGCCCTATGCAGGGCTCCTACGAGCAGTACTTC.

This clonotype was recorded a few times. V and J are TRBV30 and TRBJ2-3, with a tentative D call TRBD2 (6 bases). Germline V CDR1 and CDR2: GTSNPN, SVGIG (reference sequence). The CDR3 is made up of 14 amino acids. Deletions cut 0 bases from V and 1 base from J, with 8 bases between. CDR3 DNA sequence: TGTGCCTGGAGTGTACCTAGCGGCACAGATACGCAGTATTTT. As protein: CAWSVPSGTDTQYF. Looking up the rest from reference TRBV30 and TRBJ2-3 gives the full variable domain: SQTIHQWPATLVQPVGSPLSLECTVEGTSNPNLYWYRQAAGRGLQLLFYSVGIGQISSEVPQNLSASRPQDRQFILSSKKLLLSDSGFYLCAWSVPSGTDTQYFGPGTRLTVL.

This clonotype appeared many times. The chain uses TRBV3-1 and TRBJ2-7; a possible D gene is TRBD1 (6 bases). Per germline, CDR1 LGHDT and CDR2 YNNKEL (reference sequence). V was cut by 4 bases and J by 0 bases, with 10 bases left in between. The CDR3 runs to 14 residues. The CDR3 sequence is CASSPQGPSYEQYF. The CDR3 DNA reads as TGTGCCAGCAGCCCTCAGGGGCCCTCCTACGAGCAGTACTTC.

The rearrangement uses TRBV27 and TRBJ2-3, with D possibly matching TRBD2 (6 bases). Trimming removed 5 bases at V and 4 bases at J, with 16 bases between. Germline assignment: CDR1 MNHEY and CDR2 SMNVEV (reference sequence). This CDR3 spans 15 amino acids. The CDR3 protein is CASSKWGVGADTQYF. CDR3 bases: TGTGCCAGCAGTAAATGGGGGGTAGGCGCAGATACGCAGTATTTT.

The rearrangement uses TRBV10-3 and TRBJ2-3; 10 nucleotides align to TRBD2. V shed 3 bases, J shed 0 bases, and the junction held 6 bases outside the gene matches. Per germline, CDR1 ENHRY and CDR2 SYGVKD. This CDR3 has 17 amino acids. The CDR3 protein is CAISDWRTSGSTDTQYF. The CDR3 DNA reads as TGTGCCATCAGTGATTGGAGGACTAGCGGTAGCACAGATACGCAGTATTTT.

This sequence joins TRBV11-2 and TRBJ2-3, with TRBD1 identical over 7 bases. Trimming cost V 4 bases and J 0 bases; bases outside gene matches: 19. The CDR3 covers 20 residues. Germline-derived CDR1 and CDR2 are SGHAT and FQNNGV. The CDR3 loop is CASSYGHRGVGPTSTDTQYF. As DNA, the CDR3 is TGTGCCAGCAGCTATGGGCACAGGGGTGTTGGTCCTACTAGCACAGATACGCAGTATTTT.

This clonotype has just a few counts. In DNA, the CDR3 is TGTGCCAGCAGCTTGGAACAGGGAAGGATCTACGAGCAGTACTTC. Amino acids: CASSLEQGRIYEQYF. This sequence joins TRBV5-4 and TRBJ2-7, with D possibly being TRBD1 (6 bases). Trimming left V 0 bases short and J 3 bases short, with 13 bases between. Per the germline V gene, CDR1 is SGHNT and CDR2 is YYREEE (reference sequence). The CDR3 runs to 15 residues.

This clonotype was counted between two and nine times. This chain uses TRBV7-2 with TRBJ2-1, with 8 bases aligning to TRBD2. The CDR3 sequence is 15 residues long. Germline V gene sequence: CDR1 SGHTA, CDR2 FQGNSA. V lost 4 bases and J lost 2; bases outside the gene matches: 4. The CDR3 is CASSSSGLAYNEQFF. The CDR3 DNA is TGTGCCAGCAGCTCCTCGGGACTAGCCTACAATGAGCAGTTCTTC. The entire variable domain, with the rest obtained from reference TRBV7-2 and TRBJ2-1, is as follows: GAGVSQSPSNKVTEKGKDVELRCDPISGHTALYWYRQSLGQGLEFLIYFQGNSAPDKSGLPSDRFSAERTGGSVSTLTIQRTQQEDSAVYLCASSSSGLAYNEQFFGPGTRLTVL.

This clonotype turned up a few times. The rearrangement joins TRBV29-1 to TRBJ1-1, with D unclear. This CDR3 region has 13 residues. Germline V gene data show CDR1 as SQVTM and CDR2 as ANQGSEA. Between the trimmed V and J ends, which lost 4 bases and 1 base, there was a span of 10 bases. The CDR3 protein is CSVGGRPNTEAFF. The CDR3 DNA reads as TGCAGCGTTGGCGGGCGACCGAACACTGAAGCTTTCTTT.